The next 2 T cell receptor beta chains were all read from a single sample in a study of T cell repertoires in cytomegalovirus infection. No antigen has been identified for these receptors. TCRdb re-called the reads through MiXCR, storing one row per CDR3 protein. The table has some 310,000 distinct CDR3 sequences, more than 20% seen once; the top ten hold about 14%. Sample: cultured PBMCs, taken from culture after CMV antigen stimulation. All receptors come from a human donor in good health (CMV status not recorded). Some clones in this sample may be carry-over from other donors' samples.

The rearrangement uses TRBV25-1 and TRBJ2-7; 8 bases map to TRBD2. CDR1 is MGHDK, CDR2 SYGVNS, per germline. J was trimmed by 1 base and V by 4 bases; bases with no gene match: 3. The CDR3 spans 14 residues. The CDR3 nucleotides read TGTGCCAGCAGTGTCCGCGGGGGGTCCTACGAGCAGTACTTC. Its protein is CASSVRGGSYEQYF.

The V and J genes are TRBV14 and TRBJ2-1; the D gene is possibly TRBD2 (5 bases). Trimming pared 0 bases from V and 9 bases from J, leaving 15 bases between. This CDR3 has 15 amino acids. Germline V CDR1 and CDR2: SGHDN, FVKESK. The CDR3 DNA reads as TGTGCCAGCAGCCAAGATCCTTGGCTAGCAGCTGAGCAGTTCTTC. Its translation is CASSQDPWLAAEQFF.